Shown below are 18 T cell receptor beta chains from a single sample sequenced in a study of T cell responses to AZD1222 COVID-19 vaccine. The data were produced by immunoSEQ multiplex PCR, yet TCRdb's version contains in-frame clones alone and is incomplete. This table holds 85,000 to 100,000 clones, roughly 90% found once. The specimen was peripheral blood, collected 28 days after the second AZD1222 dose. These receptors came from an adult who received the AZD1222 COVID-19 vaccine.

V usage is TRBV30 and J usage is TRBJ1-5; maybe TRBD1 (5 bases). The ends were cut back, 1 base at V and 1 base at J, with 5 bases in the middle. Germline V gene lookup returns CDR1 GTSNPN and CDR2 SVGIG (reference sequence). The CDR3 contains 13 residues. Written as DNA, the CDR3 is TGTGCCTGGAGTGGGGGGAGCAATCAGCCCCAGCATTTT. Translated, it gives CAWSGGSNQPQHF.

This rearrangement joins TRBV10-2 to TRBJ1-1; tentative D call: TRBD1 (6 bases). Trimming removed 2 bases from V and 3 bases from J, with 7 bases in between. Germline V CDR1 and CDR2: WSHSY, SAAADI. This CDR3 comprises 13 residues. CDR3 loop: CASSEGGHTEAFF. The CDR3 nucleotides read TGCGCCAGCAGTGAGGGGGGGCACACTGAAGCTTTCTTT.

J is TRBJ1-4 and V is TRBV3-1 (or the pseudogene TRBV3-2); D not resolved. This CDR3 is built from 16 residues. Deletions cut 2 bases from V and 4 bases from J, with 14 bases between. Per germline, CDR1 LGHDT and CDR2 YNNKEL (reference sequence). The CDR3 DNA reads TGTGCCAGCAGCCAACCCATTCGGAGTAATAATGAAAAACTGTTTTTT. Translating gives CASSQPIRSNNEKLFF.

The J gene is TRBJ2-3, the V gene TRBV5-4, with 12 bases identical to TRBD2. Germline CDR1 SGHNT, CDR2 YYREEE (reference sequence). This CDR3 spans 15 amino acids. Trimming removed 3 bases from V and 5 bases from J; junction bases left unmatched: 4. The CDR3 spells CASSSRLAGEDTQYF. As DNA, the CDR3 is TGTGCCAGCAGCTCTCGACTAGCGGGAGAAGATACGCAGTATTTT.

CDR3 loop: CASSLYVLVTEAFF. As DNA, the CDR3 is TGTGCCAGCAGCTTATACGTTTTGGTCACTGAAGCTTTCTTT. V is TRBV7-2 and J is TRBJ1-1; D remains ambiguous. Germline V gene lookup returns CDR1 SGHTA and CDR2 FQGNSA. The CDR3 has 14 residues. V was clipped by 2 bases and J by 4 bases, with 11 bases between them.

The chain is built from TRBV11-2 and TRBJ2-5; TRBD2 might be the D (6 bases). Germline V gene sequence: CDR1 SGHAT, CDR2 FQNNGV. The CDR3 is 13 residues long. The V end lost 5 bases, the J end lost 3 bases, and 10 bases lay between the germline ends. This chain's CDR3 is CASSGGLEETQYF. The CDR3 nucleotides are TGTGCCAGCAGCGGGGGACTGGAAGAGACCCAGTACTTC.

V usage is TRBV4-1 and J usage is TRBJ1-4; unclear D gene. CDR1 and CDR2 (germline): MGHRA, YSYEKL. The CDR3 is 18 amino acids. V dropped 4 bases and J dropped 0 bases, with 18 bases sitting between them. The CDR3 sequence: CASSPDRRHRATNEKLFF. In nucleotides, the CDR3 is TGCGCCAGCAGCCCGGACCGCCGTCACCGTGCAACTAATGAAAAACTGTTTTTT.

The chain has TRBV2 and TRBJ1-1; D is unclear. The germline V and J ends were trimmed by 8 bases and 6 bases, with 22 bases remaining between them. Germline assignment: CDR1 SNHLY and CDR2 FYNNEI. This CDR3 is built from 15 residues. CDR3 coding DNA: TGTGCCAGCGATGGGCTAGGATTGAACGGGCCTGAAGCTTTCTTT. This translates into CASDGLGLNGPEAFF.

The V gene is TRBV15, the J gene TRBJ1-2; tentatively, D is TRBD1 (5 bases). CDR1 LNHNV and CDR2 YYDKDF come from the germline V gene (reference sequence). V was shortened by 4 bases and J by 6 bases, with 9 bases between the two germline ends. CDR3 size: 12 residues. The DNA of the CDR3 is TGTGCCACCAGCATGACAGAGAATGGCTACACCTTC. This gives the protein CATSMTENGYTF.

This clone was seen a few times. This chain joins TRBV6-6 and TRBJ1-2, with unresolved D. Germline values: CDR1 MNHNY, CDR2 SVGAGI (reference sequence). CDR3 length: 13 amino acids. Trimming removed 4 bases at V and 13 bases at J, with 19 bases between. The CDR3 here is CASSSRTATLITF. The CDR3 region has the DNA TGTGCCAGCAGTTCGCGGACGGCGACTCTCATCACCTTC.

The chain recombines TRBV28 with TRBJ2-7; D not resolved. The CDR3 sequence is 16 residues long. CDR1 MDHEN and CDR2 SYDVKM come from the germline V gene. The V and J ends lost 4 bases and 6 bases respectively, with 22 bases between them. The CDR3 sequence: CASSSPSGSGVFEQYF. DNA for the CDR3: TGTGCCAGCAGTTCACCAAGTGGAAGTGGGGTTTTCGAGCAGTACTTC.

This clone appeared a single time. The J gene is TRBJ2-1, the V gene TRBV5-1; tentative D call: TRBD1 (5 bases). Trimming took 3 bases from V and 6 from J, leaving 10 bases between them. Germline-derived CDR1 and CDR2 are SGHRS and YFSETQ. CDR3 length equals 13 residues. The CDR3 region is CASSSRQSNEQFF. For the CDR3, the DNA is TGCGCCAGCAGCTCCAGACAGAGCAATGAGCAGTTCTTC.

CDR3 DNA sequence: TGTGCCAGCAGGGGGGACACGCAGTATTTT. This translates into CASRGDTQYF. The V call is TRBV2, the J call TRBJ2-3; D assignment may be TRBD1 or TRBD2 (5 bases each). The CDR3 contains 10 residues. CDR1 is SNHLY and CDR2 is FYNNEI in the germline V gene. Trimming shortened V by 6 bases and J by 9 bases, and 7 bases separated the two germline ends.

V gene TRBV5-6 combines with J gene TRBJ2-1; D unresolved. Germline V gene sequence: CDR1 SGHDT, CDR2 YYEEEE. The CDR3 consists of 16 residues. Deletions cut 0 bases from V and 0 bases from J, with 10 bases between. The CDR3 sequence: CASSLGLLSSYNEQFF. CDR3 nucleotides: TGTGCCAGCAGCTTGGGACTTCTGAGCTCCTACAATGAGCAGTTCTTC.

CDR3 DNA: TGTGCCAGCTCGCAAGACAGTGGAGCCAATGAAAAACTGTTTTTT. Translation: CASSQDSGANEKLFF. The genes are TRBV18 and TRBJ1-4, with D perhaps TRBD1 (5 bases). The CDR3 extends over 15 amino acids. V gave up 6 bases and J gave up 5 bases, with 16 bases separating them. Germline CDR1 and CDR2: KGHSH and LQKENI. The full variable domain, in which reference TRBV18 and TRBJ1-4 provide the parts outside the CDR3, is NAGVMQNPRHLVRRRGQEARLRCSPMKGHSHVYWYRQLPEEGLKFMVYLQKENIIDESGMPKERFSAEFPKEGPSILRIQQVVRGDSAAYFCASSQDSGANEKLFFGSGTQLSVL.

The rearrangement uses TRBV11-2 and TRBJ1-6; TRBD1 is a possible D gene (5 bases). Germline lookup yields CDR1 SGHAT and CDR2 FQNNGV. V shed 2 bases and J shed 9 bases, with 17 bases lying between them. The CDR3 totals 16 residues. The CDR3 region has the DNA TGTGCCAGCAGCTTATCGCAGGTCCTGGGGGGTTCACCCCTCCACTTT. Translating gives CASSLSQVLGGSPLHF.

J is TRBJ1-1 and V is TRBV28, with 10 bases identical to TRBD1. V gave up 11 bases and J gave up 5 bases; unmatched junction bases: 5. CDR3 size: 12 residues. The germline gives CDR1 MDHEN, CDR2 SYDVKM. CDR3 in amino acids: CAGQGGGTEAFF. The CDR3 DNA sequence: TGTGCCGGACAGGGGGGAGGTACTGAAGCTTTCTTT. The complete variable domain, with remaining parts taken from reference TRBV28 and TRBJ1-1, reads DVKVTQSSRYLVKRTGEKVFLECVQDMDHENMFWYRQDPGLGLRLIYFSYDVKMKEKGDIPEGYSVSREKKERFSLILESASTNQTSMYLCAGQGGGTEAFFGQGTRLTVV.

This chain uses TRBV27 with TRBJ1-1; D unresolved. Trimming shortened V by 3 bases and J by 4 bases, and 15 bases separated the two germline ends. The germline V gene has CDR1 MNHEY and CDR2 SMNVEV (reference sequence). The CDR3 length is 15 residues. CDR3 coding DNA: TGTGCCAGCAGTTTGTCGGGAGCTTCGGGCACTGAAGCTTTCTTT. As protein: CASSLSGASGTEAFF.